Following are 15 T cell receptor beta chains from one sample sequenced in a study of control samples from healthy donors and cancer patients. Generated by immunoSEQ multiplex PCR, the TCRdb table keeps only in-frame clones and is missing some. The sample has around 53,000 clones; 65% to 90% are singletons. The sample consisted of PBMCs. These receptors all come from a woman in her 50s with lung cancer.

V gene TRBV7-2 combines with J gene TRBJ1-5; weak D call: TRBD1 (5 bases). Trimming cost V 1 base and J 1 base, with 8 bases left between them. Germline V gene data show CDR1 as SGHTA and CDR2 as FQGNSA. The CDR3 sequence is 15 residues long. CDR3 DNA: TGTGCCAGCAGCTTAGGGGGCCTCAGCAATCAGCCCCAGCATTTT. Translated, it gives CASSLGGLSNQPQHF.

This clone was seen more than once but under ten times. The J gene is TRBJ1-4, the V gene TRBV29-1; tentatively, D is TRBD1 (5 bases). V dropped 6 bases and J dropped 7 bases, with 12 bases sitting between them. Germline lookup yields CDR1 SQVTM and CDR2 ANQGSEA. CDR3 length equals 12 residues. For the CDR3, the DNA is TGCAGCGTCTTGGGGCTTGGTGAAAAACTGTTTTTT. Translated, it gives CSVLGLGEKLFF.

As to this clone: A single base separates this from a much larger clone, so it may be a read error. This chain uses TRBV7-9 with TRBJ1-1; the D is unclear. Trimming removed 2 bases at V and 0 bases at J, with 4 bases between. Germline V gene sequence: CDR1 SEHNR, CDR2 FQNEAQ (reference sequence). This CDR3 has 13 residues. The CDR3 here is CASSLYMNTEAFF. As DNA, the CDR3 is TGTGCCAGCAGCTTATACATGAACACTGAAGCTTTCTTT.

This clone is medium-sized by share. The chain couples TRBV27 to TRBJ1-5, with D uncertain. V shed 4 bases and J shed 7 bases, with 11 bases lying between them. The CDR3 is made up of 13 amino acids. Germline values: CDR1 MNHEY, CDR2 SMNVEV (reference sequence). This chain's CDR3 is CASSWKGRQPQHF. DNA of the CDR3: TGTGCCAGCAGTTGGAAAGGCCGACAGCCCCAGCATTTT.

The rearrangement joins TRBV14 to TRBJ2-3, with D hard to call. Germline V gives CDR1 SGHDN, CDR2 FVKESK. This CDR3 has 17 residues. Between the trimmed V and J ends, which lost 4 bases and 4 bases, there was a span of 21 bases. The CDR3 DNA sequence: TGTGCCAGCAGCCTTCGCAGGACCCACGGTATTGCAGATACGCAGTATTTT. It yields the protein CASSLRRTHGIADTQYF.

The V gene is TRBV5-1, the J gene TRBJ2-7; the D is unclear. V was clipped by 4 bases and J by 6 bases, with 11 bases between them. The length of the CDR3 is 12 residues. Germline-derived CDR1 and CDR2 are SGHRS and YFSETQ. The DNA of the CDR3 is TGCGCCAGCAGCCCCGAAGGGCTCGAGCAGTACTTC. Protein sequence: CASSPEGLEQYF.

The V and J genes are TRBV19 and TRBJ2-7; D possibly corresponds to TRBD2 (6 bases). The CDR3 is 14 residues long. Trimming cost V 4 bases and J 3 bases, with 13 bases left between them. Germline V gene sequence: CDR1 LNHDA, CDR2 SQIVND (reference sequence). The chain's CDR3 is CASSRGGSHYEQYF. Written as DNA, the CDR3 is TGTGCCAGTAGTAGGGGAGGCAGTCACTACGAGCAGTACTTC.

The chain links TRBV11-3 to TRBJ1-1, with 9 positions matching TRBD1. There are 11 residues in the CDR3. Unmatched junction bases numbered 3, after V lost 5 bases and J lost 11 bases. CDR1 is SGHNT, CDR2 YENEEA, per germline. CDR3 nucleotide sequence: TGTGCCAGCAGCCGGACAGGGGCGGCTTTCTTT. It encodes CASSRTGAAFF.

This chain connects TRBV3-1 (or the pseudogene TRBV3-2) to TRBJ1-2, with a weak D call TRBD1 (6 bases). Germline V CDR1 and CDR2: LGHDT, YNNKEL (reference sequence). V was cut by 1 base and J by 4 bases, with 7 bases left in between. This CDR3 comprises 13 residues. This chain's CDR3 is CASSQAGAYGYTF. CDR3 in DNA: TGTGCCAGCAGCCAAGCGGGGGCCTATGGCTACACCTTC.

This chain connects TRBV19 to TRBJ2-1; D is perhaps TRBD2 (5 bases). This CDR3 has 14 residues. V shed 2 bases and J shed 4 bases, with 9 bases lying between them. The germline V gene has CDR1 LNHDA and CDR2 SQIVND (reference sequence). CDR3 nucleotide sequence: TGTGCCAGTAGTATAAGTCGGACTTACAATGAGCAGTTCTTC. Amino acid sequence: CASSISRTYNEQFF.

This chain links TRBV5-1 with TRBJ1-4; 9 bases line up with TRBD1. The germline CDR1 and CDR2 sequences are SGHRS and YFSETQ. Trimming took 3 bases from V and 4 from J; bases not matched to a gene: 4. The CDR3 covers 15 residues. The CDR3 DNA reads as TGCGCCAGCAGCTCTATGACAGGGGGTAATGAAAAACTGTTTTTT. Its translation is CASSSMTGGNEKLFF.

About this clone itself: The same CDR3 is also encoded by other DNA sequences in this sample. V is TRBV30 and J is TRBJ1-1; D gene uncertain. The V gene's germline CDR1 is GTSNPN and CDR2 SVGIG (reference sequence). Trimming cost V 2 bases and J 5 bases, with 9 bases left between them. CDR3 length equals 12 residues. CDR3 amino acids: CAWSIGITEAFF. CDR3 DNA sequence: TGTGCCTGGAGTATAGGGATTACTGAAGCTTTCTTT.

J is TRBJ1-6 and V is TRBV5-5, with 11 bases lining up with TRBD1. V lost 4 bases, J lost 9 bases, and 12 bases stayed unmatched. Looked up from germline, CDR1 is SGHKS and CDR2 is YYEKEE (reference sequence). The CDR3 contains 17 residues. In DNA, the CDR3 is TGTGCCAGCAGCCCAATCGGACAGGGGGCTGGGGGTTCACCCCTCCACTTT. This sequence encodes CASSPIGQGAGGSPLHF.

The chain combines TRBV4-2 with TRBJ2-3; D not resolved. The CDR3 is 17 amino acids. With 0 bases removed from V and 4 bases from J, the gap between germline ends came to 17 bases. Per germline, CDR1 LGHNA and CDR2 YNFKEQ. Here the CDR3 reads CASSQDGIDAPPDTQYF. Here the CDR3 DNA reads TGTGCCAGCAGCCAAGATGGAATAGACGCGCCCCCAGATACGCAGTATTTT.

The V and J genes are TRBV7-2 and TRBJ1-5; no firm D call. Germline V gene sequence: CDR1 SGHTA, CDR2 FQGNSA. The CDR3 consists of 14 residues. Trimming shortened V by 3 bases and J by 0 bases, and 6 bases separated the two germline ends. In DNA form, the CDR3 reads TGTGCCAGCAGCTTGCACCCTAGCAATCAGCCCCAGCATTTT. Protein sequence: CASSLHPSNQPQHF.